This T cell receptor (beta chain) was identified in a study of blood T cell repertoires in COVID-19. Whole-study context: From the United States, Italy and Spain came samples of acute and convalescent COVID-19. From T cells, B-cell-depleted T cells, or PBMCs came the material, which was cDNA or gDNA.

In the authors' methods: Scientists estimated how many nucleated cells there were by amplifying reference gene primers. Clones were read by immunoSEQ multiplex PCR, and TCRdb kept only the in-frame ones, dropping some. The V and J calls and the clone size are those of that table, but D and trimming were determined from the DNA. The sample lists about 140,000 clones, around 79% occurring once. CDR1 is MDHEN and CDR2 is SYDVKM in the germline V gene. J lost 4 bases, V lost 3 bases, and 3 bases had no gene match. The CDR3 spans 13 residues. Sample: peripheral blood. The TCR sequence derives from a man in his sixties with acute or convalescent COVID-19. This rearrangement joins TRBV28 to TRBJ2-7; TRBD2 aligns across 7 bases. For the CDR3, the DNA is TGTGCCAGCAGTTTGGGGGGGAGGTACGAGCAGTACTTC. It is translated as CASSLGGRYEQYF. The full variable domain, in which reference TRBV28 and TRBJ2-7 provide the parts outside the CDR3, is DVKVTQSSRYLVKRTGEKVFLECVQDMDHENMFWYRQDPGLGLRLIYFSYDVKMKEKGDIPEGYSVSREKKERFSLILESASTNQTSMYLCASSLGGRYEQYFGPGTRLTVT.